The 20 T cell receptor beta chains reported below all come from one sample, sequenced in a study of blood T cell repertoires in COVID-19. TCRdb keeps only in-frame clones here, not all; method: immunoSEQ multiplex PCR. Of about 250,000 clones listed, more than 75% are singletons. Sample: PBMCs or T cells enriched from blood (not recorded which). The receptors were sampled from a man aged 40-50 years who had recovered from COVID-19.

The V and J genes are TRBV5-1 and TRBJ1-5, with TRBD1 identical over 8 bases. The CDR3 covers 16 residues. Germline-derived CDR1 and CDR2 are SGHRS and YFSETQ. J was trimmed by 2 bases and V by 4 bases; bases with no gene match: 8. The CDR3: CASSPTTGAGNQPQHF. The CDR3 DNA reads as TGCGCCAGCAGCCCTACGACAGGGGCTGGCAATCAGCCCCAGCATTTT.

This rearrangement joins TRBV2 to TRBJ2-1, with TRBD2 matching over 10 bases. In germline, CDR1 is SNHLY, CDR2 FYNNEI. This CDR3 is 14 amino acids long. V dropped 4 bases and J dropped 7; count of bases not matched to a gene: 4. The chain's CDR3 is CASSVLAGTNEQFF. The CDR3 bases are TGTGCCAGCAGTGTACTAGCGGGAACGAATGAGCAGTTCTTC.

This rearrangement joins TRBV24-1 to TRBJ1-2; a weak D match, TRBD1 (5 bases). CDR3 length equals 13 residues. The germline CDR1 and CDR2 sequences are KGHDR and SFDVKD. Deletions cut 6 bases from V and 4 bases from J, with 11 bases between. CDR3 bases: TGTGCCACCAGTAAGGGGATCGCCTATGGCTACACCTTC. This gives the protein CATSKGIAYGYTF.

This clone was seen once. V and J are TRBV18 and TRBJ2-5; TRBD2 matches at 11 bases. The ends lost 3 bases at V and 5 bases at J; junction bases unmatched: 2. Germline assignment: CDR1 KGHSH and CDR2 LQKENI. This CDR3 is 14 amino acids long. The CDR3 coding sequence is TGTGCCAGCTCACCGACTAGCGGGATGGAGACCCAGTACTTC. Encoded protein: CASSPTSGMETQYF.

This chain links TRBV14 with TRBJ2-5; the match to TRBD2 covers 9 bases. This CDR3 has 17 amino acids. Germline trimming cut 1 base from V and 5 bases from J; bases unmatched to any gene: 11. The germline CDR1 and CDR2 sequences are SGHDN and FVKESK. This chain's CDR3 is CASSQGLLAGWAETQYF. CDR3 DNA sequence: TGTGCCAGCAGCCAAGGTCTCCTAGCGGGGTGGGCTGAGACCCAGTACTTC.

The sample holds a few counts of this clone. The chain couples TRBV7-6 to TRBJ1-2, with 9 bases fitting TRBD1. Losses at the gene ends were 5 bases for V and 2 bases for J; bases not matched to a gene: 6. Germline V CDR1 and CDR2: SGHVS, FNYEAQ. There are 15 residues in the CDR3. CDR3 sequence: CASSVGQGSNYGYTF. CDR3 DNA sequence: TGTGCCAGCAGCGTCGGACAGGGGAGCAACTATGGCTACACCTTC.

The chain links TRBV2 to TRBJ1-2; 7 nucleotides line up with TRBD1. Germline CDR1 is SNHLY and CDR2 is FYNNEI. V shed 6 bases, J shed 8 bases, and the junction held 12 bases outside the gene matches. CDR3 length equals 14 residues. Here the CDR3 DNA reads TGTGCCAGCAGAGCCGGGACAGAGACGGAAGGCTACACCTTC. This sequence encodes CASRAGTETEGYTF. The variable domain in full, completed from reference TRBV2 and TRBJ1-2, reads EPEVTQTPSHQVTQMGQEVILRCVPISNHLYFYWYRQILGQKVEFLVSFYNNEISEKSEIFDDQFSVERPDGSNFTLKIRSTKLEDSAMYFCASRAGTETEGYTFGSGTRLTVV.

This chain uses TRBV4-1 with TRBJ2-7; TRBD2 might be the D (6 bases). V was pared by 2 bases and J by 4 bases, with 12 bases between. The length of the CDR3 is 14 residues. Germline V gene data show CDR1 as MGHRA and CDR2 as YSYEKL. CDR3 sequence reads: CASSQTGVGYEQYF. CDR3 bases: TGCGCCAGCAGCCAAACGGGGGTGGGATACGAGCAGTACTTC.

The rearrangement links TRBV7-9 to TRBJ1-2; D possibly corresponds to TRBD1 (6 bases). The CDR3 is 12 amino acids. V lost 2 bases and J 7 bases, leaving 8 bases between the germline ends. Germline CDR1 is SEHNR and CDR2 is FQNEAQ (reference sequence). The CDR3: CASSLYRVGYTF. The CDR3 bases are TGTGCCAGCAGCTTATACAGGGTTGGCTACACCTTC.

The V call is TRBV21-1, the J call TRBJ2-7; TRBD1 reflects the table's D call only, with no check against the DNA. TRBV21-1 is reported as a pseudogene. The CDR3 sequence is 16 residues long. The chain's CDR3 is CASSRPGQELSYEQYF. DNA of the CDR3: TGTGCCAGCAGCAGACCGGGACAGGAACTCTCCTACGAGCAGTACTTC.

The sample holds one count of this clone. This chain connects TRBV6-2 or TRBV6-3 to TRBJ1-2, with TRBD1 as a possible D gene (6 bases). This CDR3 has 14 residues. Trimming removed 6 bases at V and 4 bases at J, with 15 bases between. Germline V gene sequence: CDR1 MNHEY, CDR2 SVGEGT. The DNA of the CDR3 is TGTGCCAGCAGCTCAGATGGGGGCGGCTATGGCTACACCTTC. Translated: CASSSDGGGYGYTF.

The chain uses TRBV7-2 and TRBJ2-3; D perhaps matches TRBD2 (6 bases). V dropped 4 bases and J dropped 3 bases, with 14 bases sitting between them. In germline, CDR1 is SGHTA, CDR2 FQGNSA. This CDR3 comprises 15 residues. This CDR3 is CASSSNRLGTDTQYF. The CDR3 region has the DNA TGTGCCAGCAGCTCGAACCGACTAGGGACAGATACGCAGTATTTT. The full variable domain, in which reference TRBV7-2 and TRBJ2-3 provide the parts outside the CDR3, is GAGVSQSPSNKVTEKGKDVELRCDPISGHTALYWYRQSLGQGLEFLIYFQGNSAPDKSGLPSDRFSAERTGGSVSTLTIQRTQQEDSAVYLCASSSNRLGTDTQYFGPGTRLTVL.

This rearrangement joins TRBV12-5 to TRBJ2-2, with 10 nucleotides matching TRBD1. V lost 6 bases to trimming and J lost 6 bases; unmatched junction nucleotides: 7. The CDR3 loop spans 15 amino acids. CDR1 and CDR2 (germline): LGHNT, FRNRAP. CDR3 coding DNA: TGTGCTAGTGGGACCGGGACAGGGGCCCCCGGGGAGCTGTTTTTT. This sequence encodes CASGTGTGAPGELFF.

Details on this clone: The same CDR3 arises from other DNA sequences in this sample as well. The chain links TRBV7-9 to TRBJ2-7, with a weak D call TRBD1 (6 bases). Germline CDR1 reads SEHNR; CDR2 reads FQNEAQ (reference sequence). Trimming left V 5 bases short and J 4 bases short, with 9 bases between. CDR3 length: 12 amino acids. CDR3 amino acids: CASSPTGYEQYF. The CDR3 DNA follows: TGTGCCAGCAGCCCGACAGGTTACGAGCAGTACTTC.

The V gene is TRBV19, the J gene TRBJ1-1; D is ambiguous. This CDR3 contains 14 residues. Trimming shortened V by 5 bases and J by 4 bases, and 14 bases separated the two germline ends. Germline CDR1 and CDR2: LNHDA and SQIVND (reference sequence). The CDR3 coding sequence is TGTGCCAGTAGTCGCAACTGGGGAGGCACTGAAGCTTTCTTT. It is translated as CASSRNWGGTEAFF.

The gene calls are TRBV5-6 and TRBJ2-7; D is possibly TRBD2 (5 bases). The CDR3 contains 15 residues. CDR1 and CDR2 from the germline V gene are SGHDT and YYEEEE. V was shortened by 0 bases and J by 4 bases, with 14 bases between the two germline ends. CDR3 region: CASSLVGVGKYEQYF. The CDR3 region has the DNA TGTGCCAGCAGCTTGGTGGGAGTGGGAAAATACGAGCAGTACTTC.

The chain couples TRBV7-2 to TRBJ1-3; D is ambiguous. The germline V gene has CDR1 SGHTA and CDR2 FQGNSA. V was trimmed by 3 bases and J by 9 bases, leaving 6 bases between them. The CDR3 is 11 residues long. CDR3 sequence reads: CASSLGPTIYF. CDR3 nucleotide sequence: TGTGCCAGCAGCTTGGGCCCCACCATATATTTT.

This clone has only a few counts. V gene TRBV5-1 combines with J gene TRBJ1-2, with 7 bases that match TRBD1. V dropped 1 base and J dropped 8; count of bases not matched to a gene: 11. The CDR3 has 15 amino acids. CDR1 and CDR2 from the germline V gene are SGHRS and YFSETQ. In nucleotides, the CDR3 is TGCGCCAGCAGCTTGAGAGGGGGCGCGGATGAAGGCTACACCTTC. Translating it yields CASSLRGGADEGYTF.

V is TRBV28 and J is TRBJ1-1, with D possibly TRBD1 on 6 matching bases. Germline V gene lookup returns CDR1 MDHEN and CDR2 SYDVKM. The CDR3 covers 16 residues. Trimming pared 5 bases from V and 0 bases from J, leaving 16 bases between. The DNA for the CDR3 is TGTGCCAGCAGTCCCCCGACAGGCCCCATGAACACTGAAGCTTTCTTT. This codes for CASSPPTGPMNTEAFF.

The chain couples TRBV13 to TRBJ1-2, with 10 bases matching TRBD1. The CDR3 sequence is 14 residues long. In germline, CDR1 is PRHDT, CDR2 FYEKMQ (reference sequence). The ends lost 5 bases at V and 6 bases at J; junction bases unmatched: 6. DNA for the CDR3: TGTGCCAGCAGCCCCAGACAGGGGGCGCATGGCTACACCTTC. Translating it yields CASSPRQGAHGYTF.